This T cell receptor beta chain stems from a study of shared clonotypes between healthy human individuals. The input for sorted-subset replicate PCRs was 150 to 200 ng DNA, 25,000 to 35,000 T cell genomes. Sequencing was performed with immunoSEQ multiplex PCR; in TCRdb, only in-frame clones are kept and a portion is missing. The data contain roughly 300,000 clones, more than 60% of them seen just once; the ten biggest clones take up 8% to 13%. This CDR3 is built from 13 residues. Looked up from germline, CDR1 is SGHNT and CDR2 is YYREEE (reference sequence). The trim removed 1 base at V and 5 bases at J, leaving 2 bases unmatched.

This TCR came from a man between 25 and 39 years old in good health. Material: memory CD4+ T cells sorted from blood. Subset noted: CD45RA-negative fraction. The chain recombines TRBV5-4 with TRBJ1-2, with TRBD1 matching 7 bases. CDR3 residues: CASSLSRGYGYTF. The CDR3 DNA sequence: TGTGCCAGCAGCTTGTCCAGGGGGTATGGCTACACCTTC.